A selection of T cell receptor beta chains follows, all from one sample in a study of T cell changes during pregnancy in multiple sclerosis. Repertoires were generated with immunoSEQ multiplex PCR, while TCRdb's copy carries only in-frame clones and drops some. The sample records 70,000 to 95,000 clones, 85% to 95% being singletons. The material sequenced was peripheral blood, taken after pregnancy. These receptor sequences come from a female donor in good health, enrolled as a control in a pregnancy study. CDR3s include the opening cysteine and the closing phenylalanine or tryptophan. D genes are given only for firm matches. Where a row states a size, it is once, few, many or the class of an expanded clone; other rows omit it.

V	J	D	size	CDR3	DNA
TRBV9	TRBJ2-7	.	once	CASSGPPEVGWEQYF	TGTGCCAGCAGCGGCCCCCCGGAGGTGGGTTGGGAGCAGTACTTC
TRBV10-1	TRBJ1-2	.	.	CASSRGGEEGLYWDTF	TGCGCCAGCAGTCGGGGGGGGGAGGAGGGGCTATACTGGGACACCTTC
TRBV30	TRBJ1-2	.	.	CAGAKQGYGYTF	TGTGCCGGGGCTAAACAGGGATATGGCTACACCTTC
TRBV6-6	TRBJ2-1	.	once	CASSYAHEQFF	TGTGCCAGCAGTTACGCGCATGAGCAGTTCTTC
TRBV7-9	TRBJ2-1	.	few	CASSPPADRLSYNEQFF	TGTGCCAGCAGCCCTCCCGCCGACAGGCTCTCCTACAATGAGCAGTTCTTC
TRBV5-1	TRBJ1-1	.	.	CASSLWGVDTEAFF	TGCGCCAGCAGCTTATGGGGGGTAGACACTGAAGCTTTCTTT
TRBV5-1	TRBJ2-6	TRBD2	.	CASSLMRGAPSGANVLTF	TGCGCCAGCAGCTTGATGCGGGGGGCCCCCTCTGGGGCCAACGTCCTGACTTTC
TRBV25-1	TRBJ2-1	TRBD1	once	CASSEPGTGGNNEQFF	TGTGCCAGCAGTGAGCCCGGGACAGGGGGAAACAATGAGCAGTTCTTC
TRBV11-3	TRBJ2-5	TRBD1	.	CASSDDRGQETQYF	TGTGCCAGCAGTGACGACAGGGGGCAAGAGACCCAGTACTTC
TRBV25-1	TRBJ2-2	TRBD1	.	CASHPGTGANTGELFF	TGTGCCAGCCACCCAGGGACAGGGGCGAACACCGGGGAGCTGTTTTTT
TRBV19	TRBJ2-2	TRBD1	.	CASAGTGTTGELFF	TGTGCCAGTGCCGGGACAGGGACCACCGGGGAGCTGTTTTTT
TRBV5-1	TRBJ2-7	TRBD2	.	CASSLTSGSYEQYF	TGCGCCAGCAGCTTGACTAGCGGGTCCTACGAGCAGTACTTC
TRBV30	TRBJ2-1	TRBD1	.	CAWRQGNNEQFF	TGTGCCTGGCGACAGGGTAACAATGAGCAGTTCTTC
TRBV5-1	TRBJ2-5	TRBD2	.	CASSFGLAVYQETQYF	TGCGCCAGCAGCTTTGGACTAGCGGTGTACCAAGAGACCCAGTACTTC
TRBV9	TRBJ2-3	TRBD2	.	CASSVAGKSTDTQYF	TGTGCCAGCAGTGTAGCGGGAAAATCCACAGATACGCAGTATTTT
TRBV5-1	TRBJ2-1	TRBD2	.	CASSLASGREQFF	TGCGCCAGCAGCTTGGCTAGCGGTAGGGAGCAGTTCTTC
TRBV6-6	TRBJ2-1	.	.	CASRSPGTLLYNEQFF	TGTGCCAGCAGAAGCCCCGGGACACTGTTGTACAATGAGCAGTTCTTC
TRBV2	TRBJ2-5	.	.	CASSPRGTAQETQYF	TGTGCCAGCAGTCCCCGGGGGACAGCACAAGAGACCCAGTACTTC
TRBV27	TRBJ2-2	.	.	CASSLGREVGELFF	TGTGCCAGCAGTTTGGGCAGGGAGGTCGGGGAGCTGTTTTTT
TRBV11-3	TRBJ2-1	TRBD2	.	CASSLGGSVDEQFF	TGTGCCAGCAGCTTGGGCGGGAGTGTGGATGAGCAGTTCTTC